This record looks at one TCR beta chain sequence and its context. Its specificity is not known. This sample was taken from a study of T cell responses to AZD1222 COVID-19 vaccine. Across the whole study: Whether given at about 4 or about 12 weeks, second doses were pooled.

Libraries were prepared by immunoSEQ multiplex PCR; TCRdb keeps only in-frame clonotypes and omits some of them. This sample has about 140,000 clones, with over 85% found just once. V lost 1 base to trimming and J lost 5 bases; unmatched junction nucleotides: 3. CDR3 length equals 14 residues. Germline CDR1 SSHAT, CDR2 FNYEAQ (reference sequence). Study results and limitations: Donors were mostly white British, more females; clonal diversity possibly underestimated.

The rearrangement uses TRBV7-7 and TRBJ2-3; 7 nucleotides agree with TRBD2. The specimen comprised peripheral blood, sampled on day 0 of AZD1222 vaccination. The origin of this receptor is an adult in good health. This chain's CDR3 is CASSLGEGKDTQYF. DNA of the CDR3: TGTGCCAGCAGCTTAGGGGAGGGCAAAGATACGCAGTATTTT.